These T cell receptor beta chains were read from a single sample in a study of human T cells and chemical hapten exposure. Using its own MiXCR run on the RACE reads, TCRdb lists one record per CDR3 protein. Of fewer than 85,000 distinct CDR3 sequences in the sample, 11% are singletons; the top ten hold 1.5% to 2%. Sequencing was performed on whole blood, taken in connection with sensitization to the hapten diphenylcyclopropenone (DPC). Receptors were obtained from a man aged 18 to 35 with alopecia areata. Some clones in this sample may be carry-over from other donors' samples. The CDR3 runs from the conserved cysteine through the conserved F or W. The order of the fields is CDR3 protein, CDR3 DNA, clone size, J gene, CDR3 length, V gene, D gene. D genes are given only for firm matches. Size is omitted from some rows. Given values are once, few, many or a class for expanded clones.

CASSVAGQVGAKNIQYF	TGTGCCAGCAGCGTAGCGGGACAAGTTGGGGCCAAAAACATTCAGTACTTC	many	TRBJ2-4	17	TRBV9	NA
CASSSPLGGQETQYF	TGTGCCAGCAGCTCTCCCTTAGGGGGGCAAGAGACCCAGTACTTC	many	TRBJ2-5	15	TRBV9	NA
CASTQRAGYQPQHF	TGTGCCAGCACCCAGAGGGCCGGTTATCAGCCCCAGCATTTT	few	TRBJ1-5	14	TRBV7-2	NA
CASSSRDAYNSPLHF	TGTGCCAGCAGTAGCCGGGACGCCTATAATTCACCCCTCCACTTT	NA	TRBJ1-6	15	TRBV28	NA
CASSYRASPGNTIYF	TGTGCCAGCAGTTACAGGGCCTCCCCTGGAAACACCATATATTTT	few	TRBJ1-3	15	TRBV6-5	NA
CASSLGGEAYEQYF	TGTGCCAGCAGCTTAGGAGGGGAAGCCTACGAGCAGTACTTC	NA	TRBJ2-7	14	TRBV7-3	NA
CASGLPTNTEAFF	TGTGCCAGCGGATTGCCAACCAACACTGAAGCTTTCTTT	many	TRBJ1-1	13	TRBV12-3/TRBV12-4	NA
CASQQGNTGELFF	TGTGCCAGCCAACAGGGGAACACCGGGGAGCTGTTTTTT	many	TRBJ2-2	13	TRBV7-3	NA
CASSLPLDRGRTF	TGTGCCAGCAGCTTGCCCCTTGACAGGGGCCGGACCTTC	many	TRBJ1-2	13	TRBV5-4	TRBD1
CASSPGTLWNEQFF	TGTGCCAGCAGCCCAGGGACTCTCTGGAATGAGCAGTTCTTC	many	TRBJ2-1	14	TRBV11-2	NA
CASSLRADETYEKLFF	TGTGCCAGCAGTTTACGGGCAGATGAGACCTATGAAAAACTGTTTTTT	few	TRBJ1-4	16	TRBV27	NA
CASSLDRGTGPDTQYF	TGTGCCAGCAGCTTAGACAGGGGCACGGGGCCAGATACGCAGTATTTT	few	TRBJ2-3	16	TRBV7-6	TRBD1
CASSLGETSTDTQYF	TGTGCCAGTAGCCTGGGAGAAACTAGCACAGATACGCAGTATTTT	NA	TRBJ2-3	15	TRBV19	NA
CASSGRLLAKNIRYF	TGTGCCAGCAGCGGGCGGCTTCTAGCCAAAAACATTCGGTACTTC	NA	TRBJ2-4	15	TRBV2	NA
CSARARGSYYEQYF	TGCAGTGCTAGAGCTCGGGGCTCCTACTACGAGCAGTACTTC	NA	TRBJ2-7	14	TRBV20-1	NA
CASGWSGDEQETQYF	TGTGCCAGCGGTTGGAGCGGGGACGAACAAGAGACCCAGTACTTC	NA	TRBJ2-5	15	TRBV2	TRBD2
CAAGEGDGYTF	TGCGCCGCAGGGGAAGGCGACGGCTACACCTTC	many	TRBJ1-2	11	TRBV10-2	NA
CASSTYGTQYF	TGTGCCAGCAGCACCTATGGGACCCAGTACTTC	NA	TRBJ2-5	11	TRBV28	NA
CASSPSRVGELFF	TGTGCCAGCAGCCCATCTCGGGTCGGGGAGCTGTTTTTT	many	TRBJ2-2	13	TRBV9	NA
CASSLGDRGTEAFF	TGTGCCAGCAGCTTAGGCGACAGGGGGACTGAAGCTTTCTTT	many	TRBJ1-1	14	TRBV7-8	TRBD1
CASSATYPGTASYEQYF	TGTGCCAGCAGCGCTACCTACCCCGGGACGGCCTCCTACGAGCAGTACTTC	many	TRBJ2-7	17	TRBV3-1	NA
CASSPTGTLMNTEAFF	TGTGCCAGCAGCCCGACCGGGACACTCATGAACACTGAAGCTTTCTTT	few	TRBJ1-1	16	TRBV5-5	NA
CASSQVRGGVYSGNTIYF	TGCGCCAGCAGCCAAGTACGGGGGGGCGTTTACTCTGGAAACACCATATATTTT	few	TRBJ1-3	18	TRBV4-1	NA
CASGILPGRDEKLFF	TGTGCCAGCGGAATCCTTCCAGGGCGGGATGAAAAACTGTTTTTT	NA	TRBJ1-4	15	TRBV28	NA
CASSWGQKVTEAFF	TGTGCCAGCAGCTGGGGACAGAAGGTAACTGAAGCTTTCTTT	few	TRBJ1-1	14	TRBV9	TRBD1
CASSSGQEIEQYF	TGTGCCTCGAGCTCCGGTCAGGAGATCGAGCAGTACTTC	many	TRBJ2-7	13	TRBV24-1	NA
CASSLGGSSFNEQFF	TGTGCCAGCAGCTTGGGCGGAAGCTCATTCAATGAGCAGTTCTTC	many	TRBJ2-1	15	TRBV7-2	NA
CASSPNSFRSYEQYF	TGTGCCAGCAGCCCCAACAGTTTCCGCTCCTACGAGCAGTACTTC	NA	TRBJ2-7	15	TRBV3-1	NA
CAISGDAENKQLHF	TGTGCCATCAGTGGGGACGCCGAGAACAAACAACTCCACTTT	NA	TRBJ1-6	14	TRBV10-3	NA
CASSESEGRVNEQFF	TGCGCCAGCAGTGAGTCGGAGGGGCGCGTCAATGAGCAGTTCTTC	many	TRBJ2-1	15	TRBV10-2	NA
CASSLYLRGRDDDTQYF	TGTGCCAGCAGTTTATACCTCAGGGGGCGAGATGACGATACGCAGTATTTT	few	TRBJ2-3	17	TRBV28	TRBD1
CASSQMRDTQYF	TGTGCCAGCAGCCAGATGCGCGATACGCAGTATTTT	many	TRBJ2-3	12	TRBV5-4	NA
CASSLPDRVDEQYF	TGTGCCAGCAGCTTGCCGGACAGGGTTGACGAGCAGTACTTC	NA	TRBJ2-7	14	TRBV5-4	TRBD1
CASSYPTEAFF	TGTGCCAGCAGTTATCCGACTGAAGCTTTCTTT	NA	TRBJ1-1	11	TRBV28	NA
CASSLLTPGQGASEQFF	TGTGCCAGCAGCTTACTAACACCGGGACAGGGGGCTTCGGAGCAGTTCTTC	NA	TRBJ2-1	17	TRBV11-2	TRBD1
CASSRSRTGSTDTQYF	TGTGCCAGCAGTAGATCCCGGACAGGGAGCACAGATACGCAGTATTTT	few	TRBJ2-3	16	TRBV6-1	TRBD1
CASSLLAVNTEAFF	TGTGCCAGCAGTTTACTGGCAGTGAACACTGAAGCTTTCTTT	few	TRBJ1-1	14	TRBV12-3/TRBV12-4	NA
CASSLSGTHTEAFF	TGTGCCAGCAGCCTTAGCGGGACCCACACTGAAGCTTTCTTT	NA	TRBJ1-1	14	TRBV3-1	NA
CASVGTVNNSPLHF	TGTGCCAGCGTCGGGACCGTAAATAATTCACCCCTCCACTTT	NA	TRBJ1-6	14	TRBV5-5	NA
CASSESATGEETQYF	TGTGCCAGCAGTGAAAGTGCGACCGGAGAAGAGACCCAGTACTTC	NA	TRBJ2-5	15	TRBV6-1	NA